This T cell receptor beta chain was retrieved from a study of T cell clones after liver transplantation (dated by TCRdb to between 2017 and 2020). As for the study more broadly: The samples were obtained from ITN030ST, a randomized trial that attempted immunosuppression withdrawal within 2 years after liver transplantation. As an antigen-independent comparator for the donor-reactive sequences, third party-reactive TCRbeta sequences from pre-transplant MLRs were identified as well. Donor-reactive T cell clones were identified using TCRbeta sequencing after a pre-transplant mixed lymphocyte reaction and were then followed in post-transplant blood. Of the 8 liver transplant recipients making up the studied cohort, 3 were classified as tolerant and 5 as non-tolerant. Blood samples were collected pre-transplant, then pre-randomization ahead of withdrawal, and finally post-randomization once withdrawal had either been completed or failed. Tolerance was defined as complete immunosuppression withdrawal for at least one year with no rise in liver enzymes beyond twice the upper limit of normal. Of the eight recipients, three were HCV-positive, while the remaining recipients had been transplanted for non-autoimmune, non-viral indications. Subjects received no induction therapy and standard immunosuppression until randomization at 12-24 months post-transplant.

The CDR3 numbers 14 residues from cysteine through phenylalanine. CDR3 DNA only is kept here, 42 bases in frame from base 1. V is trimmed back by 3 bases and J by 1 base, and the junction contains 3 bases that no gene match accounts for. The germline V gene yields SGHRS for CDR1 and YFSETQ for CDR2. About this clone itself: It has no known antigen specificity. No base quality information exists; no much larger clone differs at one position.

Results the study describes overall, beyond this receptor: A significant post-transplant decrease in circulating donor-reactive CD4 TCRbeta sequences was observed in 5 of 8 subjects, irrespective of tolerance or HCV status. The conclusions were considered preliminary, being limited by small, heterogeneous patient numbers and non-standardized post-transplant time points. Without allograft tissue specimens, donor-reactive T cells may have migrated into the graft rather than being deleted. When repertoire turnover was accounted for, significantly reduced detection of donor-reactive sequences was found in 7 of 8 subjects for CD4 and in 8 of 8 subjects for CD8. In a couple of subjects, low numbers of available donor cells limited the measurable donor-reactive repertoire. Donor-reactive sequences decreased more than third party-reactive sequences, which suggests partial antigen-specific deletion that was not related to withdrawal success.

Thawed unstimulated PBMCs were stained for CD3, CD4 and CD8 and FACS-sorted into CD3+CD4+ and CD3+CD8+ populations. All 8 studied subjects were randomized to immunosuppression withdrawal. The Qiagen DNeasy Blood and Tissue Kit was used for isolation of genomic DNA. Frozen genomic DNA underwent high-throughput TCRbeta CDR3 sequencing by immunoSEQ, including PCR amplification, mapping, bias correction and internal controls. Concerning the study's data processing: Only productive rearrangements were retained, with each unique TCRbeta sequence defined by its CDR3 nucleotide sequence together with its V and J gene. A sequence counted as donor-reactive only if the sequence showed at least 5-fold expansion in CFSE-low cells compared with unstimulated pre-transplant cells and had a frequency of at least 0.01%. Per-subject minimum frequency thresholds, based on the lowest-template unstimulated sample, ensured at least 90% detection power. Jensen-Shannon divergence between the top 1000 TCRbeta sequences after and before transplant was used to measure repertoire turnover. Changes in detection of donor-reactive sequences were assessed with two-sided Fisher's exact tests. TCRdb limited this immuneACCESS table to in-frame rearrangements with V and J called. A share of clones is missing; checked studies link under half to unresolved V genes, and the rest is unexplained. The D gene and trimming were derived from the DNA, and the V and J assignments and clone size from that table. The sample contains around 76,000 clones, about 80% of them found a single time. The ten largest clones capture approximately 0.73% of the sample.

The specimen comprised CD4+ T cells from blood, sampled 12 months after liver transplant. The sequence links TRBV5-1 to TRBJ1-1, and 7 bases in between align with TRBD1. This TCR was recovered from a human patient who received a liver transplant. Some T cells seen after a transplant may have their origin in the graft donor. CDR3 protein: CASSSGQPNTEAFF. The base sequence is TGCGCCAGCAGCTCGGGACAGCCGAACACTGAAGCTTTCTTT. The CDR3, completed at both ends by the reference TRBV5-1 and TRBJ1-1 genes, gives the full variable domain KAGVTQTPRYLIKTRGQQVTLSCSPISGHRSVSWYQQTPGQGLQFLFEYFSETQRNKGNFPGRFSGRQFSNSRSEMNVSTLELGDSALYLCASSSGQPNTEAFFGQGTRLTVV.